Described below is a single T cell receptor beta chain sequence and its context. The sample belongs to a study of T cells in Graves' hyperthyroidism and ophthalmopathy. Over 18 months, lack of ophthalmopathy progression marked Graves' hyperthyroidism as stable. Amplification of TCR beta CDR3 regions used RNA as the template. The HTBI primer set served for first-round RT-PCR of the TCR CDR3. Using its own MiXCR run on the multiplex PCR reads, TCRdb lists one record per CDR3 protein. Of hundreds of thousands of distinct CDR3 sequences detected, about 15% appear once; the ten largest clones hold 11% to 15%. The CDR3 covers 15 residues. Per germline, CDR1 MNHNY and CDR2 SVGAGI (reference sequence). Trimming took 2 bases from V and 5 from J, leaving 13 bases between them.

Sequenced input: blood. The V gene is TRBV6-6, the J gene TRBJ2-1; no clear D gene. The sequence was collected from a woman in her late teens or twenties with Graves' hyperthyroidism. CDR3: CASSYEEVGHNEQFF. In nucleotides, the CDR3 is TGTGCCAGCAGTTACGAGGAAGTAGGGCACAATGAGCAGTTCTTC.